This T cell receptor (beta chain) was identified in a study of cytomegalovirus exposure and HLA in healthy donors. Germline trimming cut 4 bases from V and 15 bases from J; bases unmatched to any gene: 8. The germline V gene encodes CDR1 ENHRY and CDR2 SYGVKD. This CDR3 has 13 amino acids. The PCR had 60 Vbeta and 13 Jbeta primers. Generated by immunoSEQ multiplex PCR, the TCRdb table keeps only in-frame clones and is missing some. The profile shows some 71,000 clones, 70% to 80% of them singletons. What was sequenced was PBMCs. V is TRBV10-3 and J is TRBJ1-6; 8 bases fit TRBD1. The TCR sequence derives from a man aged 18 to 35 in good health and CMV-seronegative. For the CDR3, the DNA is TGTGCCATCAGTGTGACAGGGGAGGGCGGCCTCCACTTT. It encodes CAISVTGEGGLHF.